This TCR beta chain was identified during a study of blood T cell repertoires in COVID-19. The overall study: COVID-19 samples, acute and convalescent, were from the United States, Italy and Spain.

Trimming pared 1 base from V and 11 bases from J, leaving 23 bases between. Germline CDR1 MNHNS, CDR2 SASEGT. The CDR3 spans 16 residues. Original handling: Amplification from reference gene primers served as the basis for estimated nucleated cell counts. Libraries were prepared by immunoSEQ multiplex PCR; TCRdb keeps only in-frame clonotypes and omits some of them. D and trimming were read from the DNA, whereas the V and J calls and clone size are those reported in that table. The profile covers approximately 45,000 clones, with around three quarters appearing a single time and about 60% taken by the ten largest.

The receptor was isolated from an elderly man with acute or convalescent COVID-19. The chain carries TRBV6-1 and TRBJ1-1, with D maybe TRBD1 (6 bases). Material for sequencing was peripheral blood. CDR3 residues: CASSEEPLGRGFVAFF. In DNA form, the CDR3 reads TGTGCCAGCAGTGAAGAGCCCTTGGGCAGGGGATTTGTGGCTTTCTTT.